What follows are 25 T cell receptor beta chains derived from one specimen sequenced in a study of CD8 T cells in Susac syndrome. The RNA input was about 0.5 to 1 ug, and it was reverse transcribed with random hexamers. TCRdb redid the calling of the immunoSEQ multiplex PCR reads with MiXCR, one entry per CDR3 protein. The data hold some 120,000 distinct CDR3 sequences, with approximately 96% observed a single time. Sequences were obtained from CD8+ T cells from PBMCs. The receptor set was obtained from a human donor with Susac syndrome.

The chain uses TRBV19 and TRBJ2-1; TRBD2 matches at 7 bases. Germline loops: CDR1 LNHDA, CDR2 SQIVND (reference sequence). The CDR3 extends over 15 amino acids. V was clipped by 1 base and J by 6 bases; unmatched bases: 6. Here the CDR3 DNA reads TGTGCCAGTAGTATAGGGACTAGGATTTCCAATGAGCAGTTCTTC. Translation: CASSIGTRISNEQFF.

This rearrangement joins TRBV4-2 to TRBJ2-7; D gene unclear. The germline V and J ends were trimmed by 0 bases and 0 bases, with 12 bases remaining between them. CDR1 LGHNA and CDR2 YNFKEQ come from the germline V gene. The CDR3 is made up of 16 amino acids. CDR3 region: CASSQEIRPSSYEQYF. For the CDR3, the DNA is TGTGCCAGCAGCCAAGAGATCAGGCCGAGCTCCTACGAGCAGTACTTC.

V is TRBV6-5 and J is TRBJ2-2; 7 bases line up with TRBD2. This CDR3 comprises 17 residues. The V gene end was trimmed by 0 bases and the J gene end by 6 bases; junction bases not matched to a gene: 10. CDR1 is MNHEY, CDR2 SVGAGI, per germline. In nucleotides, the CDR3 is TGTGCCAGCAGTTACTCGCCACTAGCGAGGAGGCCCGGGGAGCTGTTTTTT. Its protein product is CASSYSPLARRPGELFF.

The gene calls are TRBV18 and TRBJ2-1; 14 nucleotides agree with TRBD2. V trimming: 0 bases; J trimming: 5 bases; junction bases outside the gene matches: 0. The CDR3 loop spans 16 amino acids. In germline, CDR1 is KGHSH, CDR2 LQKENI. The CDR3 protein is CASSPPTSGRDNEQFF. The CDR3 region has the DNA TGTGCCAGCTCACCACCGACTAGCGGGAGGGACAATGAGCAGTTCTTC.

The chain uses TRBV7-3 and TRBJ2-5; a weak D match, TRBD2 (6 bases). Germline V CDR1 and CDR2: SGHTA, FQGTGA. The length of the CDR3 is 16 residues. The V gene lost 2 bases and the J gene lost 2 bases, with 15 bases spanning the gap. The CDR3 is CASSLDGVGGQETQYF. CDR3 sequence (DNA): TGTGCCAGCAGCTTAGATGGGGTGGGAGGTCAAGAGACCCAGTACTTC.

The rearrangement joins TRBV27 to TRBJ2-7; no clear D gene. The CDR3 runs 14 residues. V gave up 5 bases and J gave up 4 bases, with 15 bases separating them. CDR1 is MNHEY, CDR2 SMNVEV, per germline (reference sequence). CDR3 residues: CASSPYVGAYEQYF. CDR3 nucleotides: TGTGCCAGCAGTCCCTATGTAGGCGCGTACGAGCAGTACTTC.

V and J are TRBV15 and TRBJ2-5; D may match TRBD1 or TRBD2 (5 bases each). With 3 bases removed from V and 14 bases from J, the gap between germline ends came to 16 bases. From germline, CDR1 is LNHNV and CDR2 YYDKDF (reference sequence). The length of the CDR3 is 12 residues. The chain's CDR3 is CATSRTTGQQYF. In nucleotides, the CDR3 is TGTGCCACCAGCAGGACTACCGGACAACAATACTTC.

The CDR3 loop reads CASNVGGAPQETQYF. DNA of the CDR3: TGTGCCAGCAATGTAGGGGGAGCACCCCAAGAGACCCAGTACTTC. The gene calls are TRBV7-6 and TRBJ2-5; tentatively, D is TRBD1 (6 bases). V was cut by 7 bases and J by 1 base, with 16 bases left in between. CDR1 is SGHVS and CDR2 is FNYEAQ in the germline V gene. This CDR3 spans 15 amino acids.

This chain uses TRBV25-1 with TRBJ1-1; no definite D call. CDR3 length equals 14 residues. The germline V and J ends were trimmed by 8 bases and 3 bases, with 16 bases remaining between them. Germline V gives CDR1 MGHDK, CDR2 SYGVNS. The CDR3 sequence is CASGQLGTDTEAFF. DNA of the CDR3: TGTGCCAGCGGGCAACTGGGAACTGACACTGAAGCTTTCTTT.

The genes are TRBV9 and TRBJ2-1; D remains ambiguous. The CDR3 consists of 12 residues. Trimming pared 3 bases from V and 5 bases from J, leaving 6 bases between. Germline V gene sequence: CDR1 SGDLS, CDR2 YYNGEE. In nucleotides, the CDR3 is TGTGCCAGCAGCGGGATTCACAATGAGCAGTTCTTC. Translated: CASSGIHNEQFF.

The V call is TRBV30, the J call TRBJ1-1, with D hard to call. Per germline, CDR1 GTSNPN and CDR2 SVGIG (reference sequence). Deletions cut 2 bases from V and 3 bases from J, with 13 bases between. CDR3 length equals 14 residues. The CDR3 coding sequence is TGTGCCTGGAGTTGGGAGAGGGAAGACACTGAAGCTTTCTTT. This codes for CAWSWEREDTEAFF. Complete variable domain (other parts from reference TRBV30 and TRBJ1-1): SQTIHQWPATLVQPVGSPLSLECTVEGTSNPNLYWYRQAAGRGLQLLFYSVGIGQISSEVPQNLSASRPQDRQFILSSKKLLLSDSGFYLCAWSWEREDTEAFFGQGTRLTVV.

This rearrangement joins TRBV7-8 to TRBJ1-6; D is unresolved. The germline V gene has CDR1 SGHVS and CDR2 FQNEAQ. The V end was cut by 1 base, the J end by 10 bases, with 8 bases between. This CDR3 contains 13 residues. The DNA of the CDR3 is TGTGCCAGCAGCTTAGAGGGAGAATCACCCCTCCACTTT. Translating it yields CASSLEGESPLHF.

The rearrangement links TRBV28 to TRBJ2-5, with TRBD2 matching 8 bases. This CDR3 is built from 16 residues. The J segment lost 0 bases and the V segment lost 6 bases, leaving 9 bases of the junction unmatched. The germline V gene encodes CDR1 MDHEN and CDR2 SYDVKM. The CDR3 region is CASRTDTSGNQETQYF. CDR3 DNA sequence: TGTGCCAGCAGAACGGATACTAGCGGAAACCAAGAGACCCAGTACTTC.

This clonotype was found once. V usage is TRBV3-1 and J usage is TRBJ2-3, with 14 bases matching TRBD2. In germline, CDR1 is LGHDT, CDR2 YNNKEL (reference sequence). There are 20 residues in the CDR3. Germline trimming cut 4 bases from V and 1 base from J; bases unmatched to any gene: 13. CDR3 protein: CASSLGTSGGDREGTDTQYF. CDR3 in DNA: TGTGCCAGCAGCCTCGGGACTAGCGGGGGCGACCGTGAGGGCACAGATACGCAGTATTTT.

V usage is TRBV9 and J usage is TRBJ1-1, with D possibly being TRBD1 (5 bases). V was clipped by 3 bases and J by 1 base, with 13 bases between them. Per germline, CDR1 SGDLS and CDR2 YYNGEE. The CDR3 runs 15 residues. CDR3 nucleotides: TGTGCCAGCAGCGCAATCCGGGACCCGAACACTGAAGCTTTCTTT. As protein: CASSAIRDPNTEAFF. Complete variable domain (other parts from reference TRBV9 and TRBJ1-1): DSGVTQTPKHLITATGQRVTLRCSPRSGDLSVYWYQQSLDQGLQFLIQYYNGEERAKGNILERFSAQQFPDLHSELNLSSLELGDSALYFCASSAIRDPNTEAFFGQGTRLTVV.

The chain has TRBV29-1 and TRBJ1-1; 8 bases line up with TRBD1. This CDR3 spans 10 amino acids. V lost 4 bases to trimming and J lost 8 bases; unmatched junction nucleotides: 0. Germline assignment: CDR1 SQVTM and CDR2 ANQGSEA. CDR3 protein: CSVGTGEAFF. For the CDR3, the DNA is TGCAGCGTTGGGACAGGGGAAGCTTTCTTT.

CDR3 coding DNA: TGTGCCAGCAGCTTCTCCCCTAGCGGGAGCTACGAGCAGTACTTC. Residues: CASSFSPSGSYEQYF. The chain is built from TRBV7-8 and TRBJ2-7, with 10 bases aligning to TRBD2. Germline CDR1 reads SGHVS; CDR2 reads FQNEAQ. The CDR3 is made up of 15 amino acids. J lost 3 bases, V lost 3 bases, and 5 bases had no gene match. Variable domain in full (rest from reference TRBV7-8 and TRBJ2-7): GAGVSQSPRYKVAKRGQDVALRCDPISGHVSLFWYQQALGQGPEFLTYFQNEAQLDKSGLPSDRFFAERPEGSVSTLKIQRTQQEDSAVYLCASSFSPSGSYEQYFGPGTRLTVT.

This chain joins TRBV24-1 and TRBJ2-7; D gene unclear. The germline V gene encodes CDR1 KGHDR and CDR2 SFDVKD. V lost 5 bases, J lost 5 bases, and 9 bases lay in between. The CDR3 contains 12 residues. CDR3 sequence reads: CATSAIGHEQYF. The CDR3 DNA sequence: TGTGCCACCAGTGCTATCGGACACGAGCAGTACTTC.

V is TRBV7-9 and J is TRBJ1-1, with D perhaps matching TRBD1 (5 bases). The CDR3 runs to 17 residues. Germline CDR1 reads SEHNR; CDR2 reads FQNEAQ (reference sequence). V dropped 5 bases and J dropped 0 bases, with 19 bases sitting between them. CDR3 sequence: CASSALRGAYMNTEAFF. The CDR3 DNA reads as TGTGCCAGCAGCGCCCTAAGAGGGGCCTATATGAACACTGAAGCTTTCTTT.

The rearrangement links TRBV21-1 to TRBJ2-1; the D call in the table, TRBD1, was not verified against the DNA. TRBV21-1 is flagged as a pseudogene. The CDR3 sequence is 14 residues long. CDR3 bases: TGTGCCAGCACCCGAGGACGATTCTACAATGAGCAGTTCTTC. It specifies CASTRGRFYNEQFF.

This clonotype was seen just once. The CDR3, as DNA: TGTGCCAGTAGTATCGAGGGGGCCGACAATGAGCAGTTCTTC. It specifies CASSIEGADNEQFF. This sequence joins TRBV19 and TRBJ2-1; TRBD1 matches 7 bases. This CDR3 comprises 14 residues. V lost 3 bases and J lost 5; bases outside the gene matches: 4. The germline V gene has CDR1 LNHDA and CDR2 SQIVND (reference sequence).

CDR3 residues: CASSLALWGGKSTEAFF. The CDR3 DNA reads TGTGCCAGCAGTTTAGCGCTATGGGGAGGGAAGTCCACTGAAGCTTTCTTT. This sequence joins TRBV12-3 or TRBV12-4 and TRBJ1-1; no firm D call. V gave up 0 bases and J gave up 4 bases, with 18 bases separating them. The CDR3 has 17 amino acids.

J is TRBJ1-2 and V is TRBV9, with D uncertain. The V gene's germline CDR1 is SGDLS and CDR2 YYNGEE. The CDR3 is made up of 17 amino acids. V lost 3 bases, J lost 4 bases, and 22 bases lay in between. CDR3 in amino acids: CASSGILGPAGRYGYTF. CDR3 bases: TGTGCCAGCAGCGGGATCCTTGGACCCGCGGGCCGCTATGGCTACACCTTC.

The chain employs TRBV6-5 and TRBJ2-1, with D tentatively TRBD2 (6 bases). V dropped 0 bases and J dropped 0 bases, with 15 bases sitting between them. There are 18 residues in the CDR3. The germline V gene has CDR1 MNHEY and CDR2 SVGAGI. CDR3 residues: CASSYSILPGSSYNEQFF. Here the CDR3 DNA reads TGTGCCAGCAGTTACTCGATTTTGCCCGGGAGCTCCTACAATGAGCAGTTCTTC.

This clonotype has just one count. V gene TRBV29-1 combines with J gene TRBJ1-1; a weak D match, TRBD1 (5 bases). The germline gives CDR1 SQVTM, CDR2 ANQGSEA. V was clipped by 1 base and J by 6 bases, with 21 bases between them. The CDR3 sequence is 16 residues long. CDR3: CSVEVGPQIIGAEAFF. The CDR3 DNA reads as TGCAGCGTTGAAGTGGGACCACAAATTATTGGGGCTGAAGCTTTCTTT.